This T cell receptor beta chain was documented in a study of control samples from healthy donors and cancer patients. By share of the sample, this clone is medium-sized. The same CDR3 arises from other DNA sequences in this sample as well. Assay: immunoSEQ multiplex PCR; the TCRdb copy retains only in-frame clones and omits some. The data show about 110,000 clones, 70% to 85% seen once. After removal of 1 base from V and 4 bases from J, the junction contained 2 bases not matched to a gene. In germline, CDR1 is SGHNT, CDR2 YENEEA. This CDR3 contains 15 residues. Sequencing was carried out using blood. The rearrangement uses TRBV11-3 and TRBJ1-1; the match to TRBD1 covers 11 bases. This sequence originates from a man between 18 and 29 years old in good health. The CDR3 DNA reads as TGTGCCAGCAGCTTAGGCGGGACAGGGGGCACTGAAGCTTTCTTT. It translates to CASSLGGTGGTEAFF.